This T cell receptor beta chain is drawn from a study of molecular identifiers for immune sequencing clone quantification. TCRdb re-called the PCR reads with MiXCR, one entry per CDR3 protein. Of about 320,000 distinct CDR3 sequences listed, 24% are singletons. Germline CDR1 reads SGHVS; CDR2 reads FNYEAQ. Trimming cost V 1 base and J 3 bases, with 9 bases left between them. The CDR3 spans 14 residues. The chain joins TRBV7-6 to TRBJ1-2, with a weak D call TRBD1 (5 bases). Sequenced material: naive CD8+ T cells from blood, with Jurkat cell RNA spiked in. Subset given: FACS-sorted CD8+CD4-CCR7+CD45RA+ naive T cells. The TCR sequence derives from a human donor in good health. Some libraries in this study had Jurkat cell RNA spiked in. The CDR3 protein is CASSLGQSDYGYTF. The DNA of the CDR3 is TGTGCCAGCAGCTTAGGACAGTCCGACTATGGCTACACCTTC.